The 10 T cell receptor beta chains presented below share a single source sample, sequenced in a study of shared clonotypes between healthy human individuals. Clones were sequenced by immunoSEQ multiplex PCR, and TCRdb holds only the in-frame ones, with some missing. The sample lists over a million clones, 98% occurring once. Sequenced input: naive CD4+ T cells sorted from blood. Specified subset: CD45RA+ positively selected. Receptors originate from a young man in good health.

To note about this clone: This sample also contains other DNA sequences that code for the same CDR3. The V gene is TRBV11-2, the J gene TRBJ2-7, with D unclear. Germline assignment: CDR1 SGHAT and CDR2 FQNNGV. V lost 4 bases and J 4 bases, leaving 5 bases between the germline ends. This CDR3 is built from 11 residues. CDR3 coding DNA: TGTGCCAGCAGCTCTCCATACGAGCAGTACTTC. Its protein is CASSSPYEQYF. The whole variable domain, remainder taken from reference TRBV11-2 and TRBJ2-7, is EAGVAQSPRYKIIEKRQSVAFWCNPISGHATLYWYQQILGQGPKLLIQFQNNGVVDDSQLPKDRFSAERLKGVDSTLKIQPAKLEDSAVYLCASSSPYEQYFGPGTRLTVT.

The rearrangement links TRBV5-1 to TRBJ2-2, with 9 positions matching TRBD2. Trimming removed 4 bases from V and 6 bases from J; junction bases left unmatched: 7. The CDR3 is 15 amino acids. CDR1 is SGHRS and CDR2 is YFSETQ in the germline V gene. CDR3 DNA sequence: TGCGCCAGCAGCCCCGTAGCGGGAGTGGCCGGGGAGCTGTTTTTT. It is translated as CASSPVAGVAGELFF.

The chain is built from TRBV5-4 and TRBJ2-1; D is unresolved. The CDR3 covers 16 residues. Trimming removed 0 bases from V and 5 bases from J, with 15 bases in between. CDR1 and CDR2 (germline): SGHNT, YYREEE (reference sequence). The CDR3 region is CASSLGGLVNNNEQFF. DNA for the CDR3: TGTGCCAGCAGCTTGGGGGGTTTGGTGAATAACAATGAGCAGTTCTTC.

The rearrangement joins TRBV5-1 to TRBJ2-1, with 7 bases that match TRBD2. CDR1 SGHRS and CDR2 YFSETQ come from the germline V gene. The CDR3 is 17 residues long. V dropped 0 bases and J dropped 8; count of bases not matched to a gene: 14. The CDR3 sequence: CASSLVGAGESDYEQFF. CDR3 nucleotides: TGCGCCAGCAGCTTGGTAGGTGCGGGGGAGAGTGATTATGAGCAGTTCTTC.

This sequence joins TRBV9 and TRBJ2-1; 11 positions agree with TRBD2. CDR3 length: 18 residues. Germline V gene sequence: CDR1 SGDLS, CDR2 YYNGEE. V shed 3 bases and J 5 bases; nucleotides not matched to a gene: 13. Here the CDR3 DNA reads TGTGCCAGCAGCGCCCTACCCGCAGGGACTAGCGGACACAATGAGCAGTTCTTC. Its protein is CASSALPAGTSGHNEQFF.

V is TRBV19 and J is TRBJ2-2, with 8 bases matching TRBD1. CDR1 LNHDA and CDR2 SQIVND come from the germline V gene (reference sequence). CDR3 length: 18 amino acids. V trimming: 4 bases; J trimming: 9 bases; junction bases outside the gene matches: 19. CDR3 DNA: TGTGCCAGTAGTAGAATGTTTCTGGGGCAGGGGGCGCTTAGGGAGCTGTTTTTT. Translating it yields CASSRMFLGQGALRELFF.

This clone has only one observation. J is TRBJ2-1 and V is TRBV7-2; D remains unclear. The CDR3 covers 12 residues. Germline V gives CDR1 SGHTA, CDR2 FQGNSA. Trimming cost V 0 bases and J 9 bases, with 6 bases left between them. CDR3: CASSLAVGEQFF. Here the CDR3 DNA reads TGTGCCAGCAGCTTAGCCGTCGGTGAGCAGTTCTTC.

The chain employs TRBV7-7 and TRBJ2-1; tentative D call: TRBD2 (7 bases). This CDR3 has 14 residues. Germline V gene lookup returns CDR1 SSHAT and CDR2 FNYEAQ (reference sequence). The V end lost 2 bases, the J end lost 6 bases, and 11 bases lay between the germline ends. DNA of the CDR3: TGTGCCAGCAGCTTATTGGGAGGGGGCAATGAGCAGTTCTTC. It specifies CASSLLGGGNEQFF.

V usage is TRBV28 and J usage is TRBJ2-1; TRBD1 agrees at 8 bases. The J segment lost 6 bases and the V segment lost 6 bases, leaving 7 bases of the junction unmatched. The CDR3 has 14 amino acids. Looked up from germline, CDR1 is MDHEN and CDR2 is SYDVKM. In DNA, the CDR3 is TGTGCCAGCAGGAAGGACAGGGTATTCAATGAGCAGTTCTTC. This encodes CASRKDRVFNEQFF.

V is TRBV18 and J is TRBJ2-3; a possible D gene is TRBD2 (6 bases). The V end lost 2 bases, the J end lost 4 bases, and 13 bases lay between the germline ends. The CDR3 has 15 amino acids. The germline V gene encodes CDR1 KGHSH and CDR2 LQKENI. The CDR3 sequence is CASSPGTFGADTQYF. CDR3 nucleotide sequence: TGTGCCAGCTCACCAGGGACTTTTGGGGCAGATACGCAGTATTTT.